One sample yielded the 14 T cell receptor beta chains listed below, sequenced in a study of beta chain features in type 1 diabetes. Reverse transcribing all isolated RNA meant expressed TCRB transcripts were sequenced. Generated by immunoSEQ multiplex PCR, the TCRdb table keeps only in-frame clones and is missing some. The data contain roughly 310,000 clones, about 11% of them singletons. The sample was naive CD4+ T cells from blood. These receptors were obtained from a woman aged 30 to 39 in good health.

This clone was seen a few times. The chain carries TRBV19 and TRBJ2-2; 7 nucleotides agree with TRBD1. Germline CDR1 is LNHDA and CDR2 is SQIVND (reference sequence). The CDR3 is 14 residues long. The V gene end was trimmed by 7 bases and the J gene end by 4 bases; junction bases not matched to a gene: 6. The CDR3 DNA sequence: TGTGCCAGTACCGGGACAGCCCGCACCGGGGAGCTGTTTTTT. It encodes CASTGTARTGELFF.

The CDR3 spells CASSSAVTYEQYF. The DNA for the CDR3 is TGTGCCAGCAGCTCAGCGGTTACCTACGAGCAGTACTTC. The chain couples TRBV5-4 to TRBJ2-7, with a tentative D call TRBD2 (5 bases). This CDR3 comprises 13 residues. The V end lost 3 bases, the J end lost 2 bases, and 9 bases lay between the germline ends. Germline CDR1 is SGHNT and CDR2 is YYREEE (reference sequence). The whole variable domain, filled in from reference TRBV5-4 and TRBJ2-7, reads ETGVTQSPTHLIKTRGQQVTLRCSSQSGHNTVSWYQQALGQGPQFIFQYYREEENGRGNFPPRFSGLQFPNYSSELNVNALELDDSALYLCASSSAVTYEQYFGPGTRLTVT.

This clone turned up a few times. The chain is built from TRBV18 and TRBJ1-5; D call uncertain. Germline loops: CDR1 KGHSH, CDR2 LQKENI. This CDR3 comprises 16 residues. Trimming pared 2 bases from V and 2 bases from J, leaving 13 bases between. This CDR3 reads CASSPGGRMGNQPQHF. The CDR3 bases are TGTGCCAGCTCACCAGGAGGGCGTATGGGCAATCAGCCCCAGCATTTT.

The chain carries TRBV5-1 and TRBJ2-5; the match to TRBD2 covers 11 bases. Per germline, CDR1 SGHRS and CDR2 YFSETQ. J lost 1 base, V lost 5 bases, and 4 bases had no gene match. The CDR3 runs to 15 residues. CDR3 sequence: CASRQTSGVQETQYF. The CDR3 bases are TGCGCCAGCAGGCAGACTAGCGGGGTCCAAGAGACCCAGTACTTC.

This clone was seen a handful of times. V is TRBV4-2 and J is TRBJ2-7; 13 nucleotides agree with TRBD2. CDR3 length equals 16 residues. V trimming: 1 base; J trimming: 1 base; junction bases outside the gene matches: 1. Germline V CDR1 and CDR2: LGHNA, YNFKEQ. CDR3 residues: CASSQATSGRSYEQYF. CDR3 bases: TGTGCCAGCAGCCAAGCGACTAGCGGGAGGTCCTACGAGCAGTACTTC.

The rearrangement uses TRBV10-3 and TRBJ2-3; TRBD1 matches 10 bases. This CDR3 spans 17 amino acids. J was trimmed by 2 bases and V by 2 bases; bases with no gene match: 7. Germline V gene sequence: CDR1 ENHRY, CDR2 SYGVKD. The CDR3 nucleotides read TGTGCCATCAGTGAGGGGGGACAGGGGAGGTACACAGATACGCAGTATTTT. This translates into CAISEGGQGRYTDTQYF.

The J gene is TRBJ2-1, the V gene TRBV5-1; D possibly corresponds to TRBD1 (6 bases). This CDR3 spans 16 amino acids. The germline gives CDR1 SGHRS, CDR2 YFSETQ. Trimming stripped 4 bases from V and 4 bases from J, with 18 bases between. The chain's CDR3 is CASSVLQGNPYNEQFF. The DNA for the CDR3 is TGCGCCAGCAGCGTTCTACAGGGAAACCCTTACAATGAGCAGTTCTTC.

The sample holds a few counts of this clone. CDR3 nucleotide sequence: TGTGCCAGCAGCAGAGCCGGACAGGTGGAGACCCAGTACTTC. It specifies CASSRAGQVETQYF. This sequence joins TRBV11-3 and TRBJ2-5; TRBD1 agrees at 7 bases. Germline V gives CDR1 SGHNT, CDR2 YENEEA. V shed 5 bases, J shed 5 bases, and the junction held 8 bases outside the gene matches. The CDR3 consists of 14 residues. Full variable domain (outside the CDR3, taken from reference TRBV11-3 and TRBJ2-5): EAGVVQSPRYKIIEKKQPVAFWCNPISGHNTLYWYLQNLGQGPELLIRYENEEAVDDSQLPKDRFSAERLKGVDSTLKIQPAELGDSAVYLCASSRAGQVETQYFGPGTRLLVL.

This clone was found a few times. CDR3 DNA: TGTGCCAGCAGCTTGGGACGGCTAGCGGGAGGTTCCTACGAGCAGTACTTC. Amino acids: CASSLGRLAGGSYEQYF. The rearrangement joins TRBV13 to TRBJ2-7; 11 bases are shared with TRBD2. Losses at the gene ends were 3 bases for V and 1 base for J; bases not matched to a gene: 8. The germline V gene has CDR1 PRHDT and CDR2 FYEKMQ (reference sequence). This CDR3 region has 17 residues.

The chain employs TRBV19 and TRBJ2-1, with 15 bases fitting TRBD2. The junction had 4 bases not matched to a gene; V was cut back by 5 bases and J by 8 bases. CDR1 and CDR2 from the germline V gene are LNHDA and SQIVND (reference sequence). The CDR3 totals 15 residues. CDR3 DNA sequence: TGTGCCAGTAGTCGGACTAGCGGGAGGGGATATGAGCAGTTCTTC. Its translation is CASSRTSGRGYEQFF.

This clone was seen a few times. The chain recombines TRBV4-2 with TRBJ1-3; D ambiguous. Trimming took 3 bases from V and 2 from J, leaving 14 bases between them. Germline CDR1 and CDR2: LGHNA and YNFKEQ. The CDR3 consists of 16 residues. CDR3 region: CASSHNRGSPGNTIYF. The CDR3 DNA sequence: TGTGCCAGCAGCCACAACCGAGGATCGCCTGGAAACACCATATATTTT.

The chain carries TRBV5-4 and TRBJ2-2; 9 bases align to TRBD1. V shed 4 bases and J 2 bases; nucleotides not matched to a gene: 6. The CDR3 has 16 amino acids. Germline CDR1 SGHNT, CDR2 YYREEE (reference sequence). As DNA, the CDR3 is TGTGCCAGCAGCGAGCCGGGACAGGGAAACACCGGGGAGCTGTTTTTT. The encoded protein is CASSEPGQGNTGELFF.

Only a few counts were recorded for this clone. V usage is TRBV5-4 and J usage is TRBJ2-5, with TRBD1 as a possible D gene (6 bases). The CDR3 totals 14 residues. In germline, CDR1 is SGHNT, CDR2 YYREEE (reference sequence). Trimming pared 4 bases from V and 1 base from J, leaving 11 bases between. This CDR3 is CASSPQTGQETQYF. DNA of the CDR3: TGTGCCAGCAGCCCCCAGACAGGCCAAGAGACCCAGTACTTC.

The chain has TRBV27 and TRBJ2-3; possibly TRBD2 for D (6 bases). Per the germline V gene, CDR1 is MNHEY and CDR2 is SMNVEV (reference sequence). The CDR3 is made up of 15 amino acids. V lost 9 bases to trimming and J lost 5 bases, with 21 bases between them. In DNA, the CDR3 is TGTGCCAGTCATCACTCGACTAGTGGTGTAGATACGCAGTATTTT. The encoded protein is CASHHSTSGVDTQYF.